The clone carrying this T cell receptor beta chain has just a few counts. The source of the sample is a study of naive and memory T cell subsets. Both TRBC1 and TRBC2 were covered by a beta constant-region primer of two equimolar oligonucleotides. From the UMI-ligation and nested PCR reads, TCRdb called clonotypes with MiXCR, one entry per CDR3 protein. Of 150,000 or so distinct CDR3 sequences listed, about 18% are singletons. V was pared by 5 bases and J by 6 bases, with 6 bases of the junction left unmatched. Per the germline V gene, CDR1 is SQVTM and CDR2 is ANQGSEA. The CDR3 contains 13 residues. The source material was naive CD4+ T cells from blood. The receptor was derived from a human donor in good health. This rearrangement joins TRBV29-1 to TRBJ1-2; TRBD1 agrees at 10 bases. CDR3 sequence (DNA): TGCAGCGTTACTTCCGGGACAGGGGATGGCTACACCTTC. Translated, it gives CSVTSGTGDGYTF.